This record concerns one T cell receptor (beta chain) sequence. Its target is not known. Blood replicates held 0.5 ug DNA, tumor or normal breast roughly 1.5 ug, two each. Produced via immunoSEQ multiplex PCR; TCRdb's table is partial and in-frame only. Of about 63,000 clones listed, over 60% were seen once; the top ten hold around 3.7%. The data were obtained in a study of early stage breast cancer tumors. Study as a whole: Average read coverage per sample was around 10-fold.

The length of the CDR3 is 16 residues. V dropped 4 bases and J dropped 0; count of bases not matched to a gene: 8. Germline-derived CDR1 and CDR2 are LGHNA and YNFKEQ. The study's findings and limits: Tumors had approximately 2.5-fold higher T cell density than normal breast. Blood repertoires resembled normal breast more than tumor.

This receptor was obtained from a person aged 25-39 years with breast cancer. The chain employs TRBV4-2 and TRBJ1-2, with 7 positions matching TRBD1. The sequenced sample was blood. The CDR3 nucleotides read TGTGCCAGCAGCCTTGTATTGGGACAGCCTAACTATGGCTACACCTTC. Protein sequence: CASSLVLGQPNYGYTF.